Shown below are 14 T cell receptor beta chains from a single sample sequenced in a study of blood T cell repertoires in COVID-19. Repertoires were generated with immunoSEQ multiplex PCR, while TCRdb's copy carries only in-frame clones and drops some. This sample has hundreds of thousands of clones, with approximately 91% found just once. What was sequenced was peripheral blood. All receptors come from a woman in her 70s with COVID-19, enrolled during active disease.

This chain links TRBV18 with TRBJ2-4, with D hard to call. The CDR3 runs 17 residues. Germline V gene data show CDR1 as KGHSH and CDR2 as LQKENI. Trimming removed 6 bases from V and 0 bases from J, with 18 bases in between. The CDR3 spells CASSPQVPSLAKNIQYF. The CDR3 DNA is TGTGCCAGCTCCCCGCAAGTCCCTAGTCTAGCCAAAAACATTCAGTACTTC.

The V gene is TRBV5-8, the J gene TRBJ1-4; no firm D call. The length of the CDR3 is 14 residues. Germline V gene sequence: CDR1 SGHTS, CDR2 YDEGEE. Between the trimmed V and J ends, which lost 2 bases and 8 bases, there was a span of 13 bases. CDR3 region: CASSFRLGGEKLFF. As DNA, the CDR3 is TGTGCCAGCAGCTTCAGGTTAGGTGGAGAAAAACTGTTTTTT. The whole variable domain, filled in from reference TRBV5-8 and TRBJ1-4, reads EAGVTQSPTHLIKTRGQQATLRCSPISGHTSVYWYQQALGLGLQFLLWYDEGEERNRGNFPPRFSGRQFPNYSSELNVNALELEDSALYLCASSFRLGGEKLFFGSGTQLSVL.

This clone appeared a single time. The V call is TRBV18, the J call TRBJ2-7; D might be TRBD1 (6 bases). V was cut by 4 bases and J by 5 bases, with 12 bases left in between. The germline V gene has CDR1 KGHSH and CDR2 LQKENI. The CDR3 is 13 amino acids. CDR3 residues: CASSQVQGHEQYF. The CDR3 DNA sequence: TGTGCCAGCTCACAAGTACAGGGCCACGAGCAGTACTTC.

This clone was recorded only once. This chain joins TRBV3-1 (or the pseudogene TRBV3-2) and TRBJ1-6; tentative D call: TRBD1 (6 bases). Germline assignment: CDR1 LGHDT and CDR2 YNNKEL (reference sequence). This CDR3 has 15 residues. The germline V and J ends were trimmed by 6 bases and 8 bases, with 17 bases remaining between them. The CDR3 region is CASRPRGGTDSPLHF. CDR3 bases: TGTGCCAGCAGGCCAAGGGGGGGGACCGATTCACCCCTCCACTTT.

This chain uses TRBV27 with TRBJ1-1, with TRBD1 identical over 7 bases. This CDR3 has 18 amino acids. Germline V gives CDR1 MNHEY, CDR2 SMNVEV (reference sequence). V shed 1 base and J 0 bases; nucleotides not matched to a gene: 11. The CDR3 region has the DNA TGTGCCAGCAGTTTATGGCCAGGGGGTAAACTCATGAACACTGAAGCTTTCTTT. This codes for CASSLWPGGKLMNTEAFF.

The chain carries TRBV21-1 and TRBJ2-7; the D call of TRBD1 is as the table states it, not checked on the DNA. TRBV21-1 is recorded as a pseudogene. CDR3 size: 11 residues. The CDR3 loop reads CASSRHYEQYF. The CDR3 nucleotides read TGTGCCAGCAGTAGACACTACGAGCAGTACTTC.

V and J are TRBV9 and TRBJ1-1, with TRBD1 matching 7 bases. The CDR3 contains 15 residues. The J segment lost 0 bases and the V segment lost 3 bases, leaving 5 bases of the junction unmatched. Germline CDR1 SGDLS, CDR2 YYNGEE. The DNA for the CDR3 is TGTGCCAGCAGCGCGTGGGACAGCATGAACACTGAAGCTTTCTTT. Amino acids: CASSAWDSMNTEAFF.

This clone was picked up one time. The J gene is TRBJ1-2, the V gene TRBV6-5; 7 bases are shared with TRBD1. Trimming removed 8 bases from V and 7 bases from J; junction bases left unmatched: 10. The CDR3 spans 13 residues. CDR1 and CDR2 from the germline V gene are MNHEY and SVGAGI. The CDR3 region is CASYSEGAGGYTF. The DNA of the CDR3 is TGTGCCAGCTACTCAGAGGGGGCAGGTGGCTACACCTTC.

This clone was seen a few times. The chain employs TRBV7-9 and TRBJ1-1; the D gene is possibly TRBD1 (6 bases). Trimming left V 3 bases short and J 5 bases short, with 22 bases between. Germline CDR1 and CDR2: SEHNR and FQNEAQ (reference sequence). The CDR3 extends over 17 amino acids. The CDR3 here is CASSFAILDSIGTEAFF. The CDR3 nucleotides are TGTGCCAGCAGCTTTGCAATACTGGACAGTATCGGTACTGAAGCTTTCTTT.

This clone has a single count. The chain recombines TRBV12-3 or TRBV12-4 with TRBJ1-2; D is possibly TRBD1 (5 bases). This CDR3 spans 12 amino acids. The ends were cut back, 4 bases at V and 6 bases at J, with 9 bases in the middle. This chain's CDR3 is CASSSGTHGYTF. In DNA form, the CDR3 reads TGTGCCAGCAGTTCCGGGACTCATGGCTACACCTTC.

This clone was seen only a few times. The V gene is TRBV5-4, the J gene TRBJ2-7; perhaps TRBD2 as D (7 bases). The V end was cut by 4 bases, the J end by 3 bases, with 17 bases between. Per the germline V gene, CDR1 is SGHNT and CDR2 is YYREEE (reference sequence). The CDR3 totals 15 residues. The CDR3 loop is CASSVPGGTFYEQYF. CDR3 coding DNA: TGTGCCAGCAGCGTTCCGGGGGGCACCTTCTACGAGCAGTACTTC.

The chain recombines TRBV12-3 or TRBV12-4 with TRBJ2-1, with a tentative D call TRBD2 (6 bases). The V end was cut by 2 bases, the J end by 7 bases, with 9 bases between. The CDR3 is 13 amino acids. The CDR3 sequence: CASSLTSPNEQFF. DNA of the CDR3: TGTGCCAGCAGTTTAACTAGCCCTAATGAGCAGTTCTTC.

The V call is TRBV27, the J call TRBJ1-3; 9 nucleotides line up with TRBD1. J lost 4 bases, V lost 10 bases, and 11 bases had no gene match. This CDR3 spans 15 amino acids. The germline V gene has CDR1 MNHEY and CDR2 SMNVEV (reference sequence). DNA of the CDR3: TGTGCCACCCGGACGGGGACAGGGCACGGAAACACCATATATTTT. Translating it yields CATRTGTGHGNTIYF.

The rearrangement links TRBV9 to TRBJ1-4; possible D gene TRBD1, 5 bases. Germline-derived CDR1 and CDR2 are SGDLS and YYNGEE. The CDR3 loop spans 15 amino acids. The V gene lost 4 bases and the J gene lost 8 bases, with 18 bases spanning the gap. The CDR3 is CASSPIGHVGEKLFF. The DNA of the CDR3 is TGTGCCAGCAGCCCAATTGGACACGTTGGAGAAAAACTGTTTTTT.